This T cell receptor beta chain was retrieved from a study of shared clonotypes between healthy human individuals. The data were produced by immunoSEQ multiplex PCR, yet TCRdb's version contains in-frame clones alone and is incomplete. The repertoire consists of fewer than 3 million clones, with about 90% occurring once and the leading ten covering around 0.35%. As to this clone: Antigen specificity is unknown.

Overall study findings and caveats: Naive CD4 clonotype sharing across several donors was 4% to 5%. Shared clonotypes across all four donors exceeded non-shared ones in generation probability.

Looked up from germline, CDR1 is SEHNR and CDR2 is FQNEAQ (reference sequence). CDR3 size: 13 residues. V gave up 5 bases and J gave up 5 bases; unmatched junction bases: 5. Subsets obtained from CD4+ cells comprised CD45RA+ naive and CD45RA-negative memory cells. The chain carries TRBV7-9 and TRBJ1-2; 7 bases are a match to TRBD1. The source material was naive CD4+ T cells from PBMCs. Subset of the sample: CD45RA+ positively selected. The source of this sequence is a man younger than 35 in good health. Some clones in this sample may be carry-over from other donors' samples. CDR3 bases: TGTGCCAGCAGCATGGACAGGCTTTATGGCTACACCTTC. It is translated as CASSMDRLYGYTF.